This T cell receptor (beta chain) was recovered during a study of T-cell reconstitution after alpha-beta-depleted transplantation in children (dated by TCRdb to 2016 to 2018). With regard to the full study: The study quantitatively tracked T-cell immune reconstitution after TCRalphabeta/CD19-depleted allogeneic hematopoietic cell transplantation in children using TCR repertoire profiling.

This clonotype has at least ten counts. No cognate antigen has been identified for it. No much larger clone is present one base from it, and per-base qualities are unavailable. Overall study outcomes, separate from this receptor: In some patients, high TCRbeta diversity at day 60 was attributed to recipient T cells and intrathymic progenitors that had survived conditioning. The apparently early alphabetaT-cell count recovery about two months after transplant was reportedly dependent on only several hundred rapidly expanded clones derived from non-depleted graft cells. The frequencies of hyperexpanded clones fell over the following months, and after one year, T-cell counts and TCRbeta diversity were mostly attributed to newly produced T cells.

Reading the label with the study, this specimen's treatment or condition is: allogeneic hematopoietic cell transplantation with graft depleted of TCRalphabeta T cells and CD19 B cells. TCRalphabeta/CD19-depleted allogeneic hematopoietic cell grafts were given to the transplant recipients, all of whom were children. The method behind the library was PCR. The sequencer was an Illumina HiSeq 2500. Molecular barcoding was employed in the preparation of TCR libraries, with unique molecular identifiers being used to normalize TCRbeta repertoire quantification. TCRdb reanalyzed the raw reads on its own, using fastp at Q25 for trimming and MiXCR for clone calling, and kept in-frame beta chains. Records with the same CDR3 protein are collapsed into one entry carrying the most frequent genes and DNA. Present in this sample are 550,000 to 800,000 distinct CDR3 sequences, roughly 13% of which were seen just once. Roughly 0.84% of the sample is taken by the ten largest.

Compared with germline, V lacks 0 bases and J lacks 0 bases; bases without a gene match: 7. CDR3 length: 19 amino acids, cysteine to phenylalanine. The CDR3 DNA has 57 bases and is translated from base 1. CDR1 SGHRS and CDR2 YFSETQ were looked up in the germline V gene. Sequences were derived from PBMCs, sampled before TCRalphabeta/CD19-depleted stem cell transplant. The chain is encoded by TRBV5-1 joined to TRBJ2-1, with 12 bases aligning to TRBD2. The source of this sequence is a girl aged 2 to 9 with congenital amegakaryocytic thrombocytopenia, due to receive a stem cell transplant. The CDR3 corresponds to CASSLGGLAGFSSYNEQFF. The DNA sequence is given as TGCGCCAGCAGCTTGGGTGGACTAGCGGGATTTAGCTCCTACAATGAGCAGTTCTTC.